Below are 10 T cell receptor beta chains sequenced from a single sample in a study of identical twins. TCRdb analysed the 5' RACE reads with MiXCR anew, one entry per CDR3 protein. The data contain 1.5 million or so distinct CDR3 sequences, less than 40% of them singletons. The sample consisted of cord blood. Every receptor here comes from a newborn girl in good health.

The chain combines TRBV7-2 with TRBJ2-2; tentatively, D is TRBD2 (6 bases). This CDR3 is 15 amino acids long. CDR1 and CDR2 (germline): SGHTA, FQGNSA. V dropped 0 bases and J dropped 7 bases, with 12 bases sitting between them. CDR3 DNA: TGTGCCAGCAGCTTAGCGGGGGGTAGTTACGGGGAGCTGTTTTTT. This encodes CASSLAGGSYGELFF.

This clonotype has ten or more counts. This chain uses TRBV12-3 or TRBV12-4 with TRBJ2-3, with 8 nucleotides matching TRBD1. This CDR3 region has 15 residues. J lost 2 bases, V lost 8 bases, and 9 bases had no gene match. The CDR3 reads CASRRRTGSTDTQYF. The DNA for the CDR3 is TGTGCCAGCCGTCGGCGGACAGGGTCCACAGATACGCAGTATTTT.

The chain has TRBV12-3 or TRBV12-4 and TRBJ1-2; 7 bases match TRBD1. This CDR3 has 15 residues. The V and J ends lost 2 bases and 2 bases, in that order; junction bases with no gene match: 5. The CDR3 here is CASSLKGRGNYGYTF. The CDR3 coding sequence is TGTGCCAGCAGTTTAAAGGGCAGGGGGAACTATGGCTACACCTTC.

The chain couples TRBV18 to TRBJ1-1; possible D gene TRBD1, 6 bases. The V and J ends lost 6 bases and 2 bases respectively, with 16 bases between them. The CDR3 length is 15 residues. Germline CDR1 and CDR2: KGHSH and LQKENI. DNA for the CDR3: TGTGCCAGCTCGGCAATACAGGGCCCAAACACTGAAGCTTTCTTT. Protein: CASSAIQGPNTEAFF.

This clonotype appeared many times. The V call is TRBV7-9, the J call TRBJ1-2, with D unclear. Trimming removed 6 bases at V and 8 bases at J, with 13 bases between. Per germline, CDR1 SEHNR and CDR2 FQNEAQ (reference sequence). CDR3 length: 12 amino acids. CDR3 nucleotide sequence: TGTGCCAGCAGTTTGGGCCCCTCGGGCTACACCTTC. This encodes CASSLGPSGYTF.

The chain has TRBV27 and TRBJ2-1; D uncertain. Trimming shortened V by 1 base and J by 0 bases, and 10 bases separated the two germline ends. This CDR3 spans 16 amino acids. Germline V gene lookup returns CDR1 MNHEY and CDR2 SMNVEV (reference sequence). The CDR3 region has the DNA TGTGCCAGCAGTTTATACGGCCCTAGCTCCTACAATGAGCAGTTCTTC. This translates into CASSLYGPSSYNEQFF.

This clonotype was seen ten or more times. This rearrangement joins TRBV12-3 or TRBV12-4 to TRBJ1-1, with no clear D. The CDR3 is made up of 12 amino acids. Trimming cost V 6 bases and J 1 base, with 6 bases left between them. CDR3 loop: CASRRRNTEAFF. The CDR3 nucleotides are TGTGCCAGCAGACGGAGGAACACTGAAGCTTTCTTT.

The gene calls are TRBV7-9 and TRBJ1-1, with D possibly TRBD1 on 6 matching bases. V lost 9 bases to trimming and J lost 5 bases, with 13 bases between them. The CDR3 sequence is 12 residues long. Per the germline V gene, CDR1 is SEHNR and CDR2 is FQNEAQ (reference sequence). The DNA for the CDR3 is TGTGCCAGTCGAGGGGGGAGGACTGAAGCTTTCTTT. Encoded protein: CASRGGRTEAFF.

This sequence joins TRBV6-2 or TRBV6-3 and TRBJ1-2; a weak D match, TRBD1 (5 bases). Between the trimmed V and J ends, which lost 6 bases and 9 bases, there was a span of 8 bases. The CDR3 length is 10 residues. Germline V gives CDR1 MNHEY, CDR2 SVGEGT. The CDR3 here is CASSQGRYTF. DNA of the CDR3: TGTGCCAGCAGCCAGGGTCGCTACACCTTC.

The rearrangement links TRBV12-3 or TRBV12-4 to TRBJ1-5; D is uncertain. This CDR3 contains 13 residues. Trimming took 5 bases from V and 6 from J, leaving 11 bases between them. CDR3 nucleotides: TGTGCCAGCAGTCTCCCCTGGCCTCAGCCCCAGCATTTT. This gives the protein CASSLPWPQPQHF.